This record looks at one T cell receptor (beta chain) sequence and its context. No antigen is known for it. The CDR3 sequence is 16 residues long. Unmatched junction bases numbered 7, after V lost 1 base and J lost 5 bases. Germline V CDR1 and CDR2: SEHNR, FQNEAQ (reference sequence). This specimen comes from a study of T cell repertoires in cytomegalovirus infection. Study overall: Matching HLA type, along with CMV infection, was indicated by public TCR beta signatures. Overall study findings and caveats: Adding up the frequency of public TCR beta families identified people who carried CMV plus the relevant HLA. The ex vivo response showed dominance by HLA-C-restricted CMV-specific TCR beta clonotypes.

Using its own MiXCR run on the reads, TCRdb lists one record per CDR3 protein. Of approximately 400,000 distinct CDR3 sequences listed, about 33% are singletons. The chain is built from TRBV7-9 and TRBJ2-5; TRBD2 agrees at 10 bases. The sample comprised PBMCs. This TCR came from a human donor in good health (CMV status not recorded). Some clones in this sample may be carry-over from other donors' samples. The CDR3, as DNA: TGTGCCAGCAGCTTAGACGTGCTAGCGGGGGCGGAGACCCAGTACTTC. Translated, it gives CASSLDVLAGAETQYF.